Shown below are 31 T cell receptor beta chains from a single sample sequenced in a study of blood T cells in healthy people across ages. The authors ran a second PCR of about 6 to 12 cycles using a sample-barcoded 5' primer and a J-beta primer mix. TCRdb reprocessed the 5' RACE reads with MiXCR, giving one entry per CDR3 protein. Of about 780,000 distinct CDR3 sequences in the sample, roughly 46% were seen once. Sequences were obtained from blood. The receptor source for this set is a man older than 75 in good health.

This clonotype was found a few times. This chain's CDR3 is CAISEPTGPDSPLHF. DNA of the CDR3: TGTGCCATCAGTGAGCCGACAGGACCTGATTCACCCCTCCACTTT. The chain employs TRBV10-3 and TRBJ1-6; tentative D call: TRBD1 (6 bases). V shed 2 bases and J shed 8 bases, with 13 bases lying between them. Germline V lookup: CDR1 ENHRY, CDR2 SYGVKD. The CDR3 is 15 amino acids.

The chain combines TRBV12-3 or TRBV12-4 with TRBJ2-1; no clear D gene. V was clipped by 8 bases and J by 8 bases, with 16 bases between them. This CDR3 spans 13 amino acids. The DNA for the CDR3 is TGTGCCAGCGCGGAACTGCGTTCGGATGAGCAGTTCTTC. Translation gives CASAELRSDEQFF.

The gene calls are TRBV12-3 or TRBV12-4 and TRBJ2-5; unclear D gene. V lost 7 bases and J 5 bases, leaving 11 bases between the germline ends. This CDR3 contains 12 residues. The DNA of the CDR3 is TGTGCCAGCACCCCCGGTCGCGAGACCCAGTACTTC. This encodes CASTPGRETQYF.

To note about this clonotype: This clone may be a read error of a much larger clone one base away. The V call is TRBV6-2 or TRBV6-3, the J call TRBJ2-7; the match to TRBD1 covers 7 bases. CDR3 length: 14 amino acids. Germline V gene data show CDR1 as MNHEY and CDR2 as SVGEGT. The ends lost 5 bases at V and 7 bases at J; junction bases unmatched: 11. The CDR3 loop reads CASSRPGQFFEQYF. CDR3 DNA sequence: TGTGCCAGCAGTCGACCGGGACAGTTCTTTGAGCAGTACTTC.

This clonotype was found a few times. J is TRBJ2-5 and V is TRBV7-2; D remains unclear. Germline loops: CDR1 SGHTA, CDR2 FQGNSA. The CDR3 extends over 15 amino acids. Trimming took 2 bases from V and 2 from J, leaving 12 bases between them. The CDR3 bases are TGTGCCAGCAGCTTACCTGGCTTGTCACAAGAGACCCAGTACTTC. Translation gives CASSLPGLSQETQYF.

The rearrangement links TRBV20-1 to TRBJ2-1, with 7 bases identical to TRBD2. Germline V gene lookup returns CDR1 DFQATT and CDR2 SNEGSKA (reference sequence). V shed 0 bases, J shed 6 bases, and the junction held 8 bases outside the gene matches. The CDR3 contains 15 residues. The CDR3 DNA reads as TGCAGTGCTAGAGATTCCCGGACTAGTTCCAATGAGCAGTTCTTC. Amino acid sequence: CSARDSRTSSNEQFF.

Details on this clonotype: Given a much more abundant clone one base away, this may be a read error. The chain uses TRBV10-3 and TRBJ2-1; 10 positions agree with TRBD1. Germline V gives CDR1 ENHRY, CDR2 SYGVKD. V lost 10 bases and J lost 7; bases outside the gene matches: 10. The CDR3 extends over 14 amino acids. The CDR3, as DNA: TGTGCCACCACCGAAGGGACAGGGGAGAATGAGCAGTTCTTC. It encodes CATTEGTGENEQFF.

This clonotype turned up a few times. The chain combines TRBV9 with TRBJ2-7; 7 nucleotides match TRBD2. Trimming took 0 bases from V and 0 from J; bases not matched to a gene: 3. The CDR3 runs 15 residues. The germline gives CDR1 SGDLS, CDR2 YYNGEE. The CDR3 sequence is CASSVEASGSYEQYF. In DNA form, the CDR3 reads TGTGCCAGCAGCGTAGAGGCTAGCGGCTCCTACGAGCAGTACTTC.

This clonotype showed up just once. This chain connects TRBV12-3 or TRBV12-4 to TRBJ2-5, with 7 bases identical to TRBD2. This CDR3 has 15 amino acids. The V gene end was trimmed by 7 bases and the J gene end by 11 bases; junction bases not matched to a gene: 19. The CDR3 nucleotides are TGTGCCAGCACCGCCCCCAGCGGGGTCGGAAATGAGCAGTACTTC. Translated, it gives CASTAPSGVGNEQYF.

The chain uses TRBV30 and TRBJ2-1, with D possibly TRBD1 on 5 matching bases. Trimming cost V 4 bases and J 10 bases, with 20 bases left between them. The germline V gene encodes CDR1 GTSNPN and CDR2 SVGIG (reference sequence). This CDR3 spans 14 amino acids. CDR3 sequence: CAWNSHPQGREQFF. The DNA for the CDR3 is TGTGCCTGGAACTCTCATCCCCAGGGTAGGGAGCAGTTCTTC.

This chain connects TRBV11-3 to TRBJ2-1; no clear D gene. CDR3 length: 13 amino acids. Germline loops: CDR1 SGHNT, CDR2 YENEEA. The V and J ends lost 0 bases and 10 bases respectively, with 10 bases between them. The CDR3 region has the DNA TGTGCCAGCAGCTTAGACCATAAAGACGAGCAGTTCTTC. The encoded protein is CASSLDHKDEQFF.

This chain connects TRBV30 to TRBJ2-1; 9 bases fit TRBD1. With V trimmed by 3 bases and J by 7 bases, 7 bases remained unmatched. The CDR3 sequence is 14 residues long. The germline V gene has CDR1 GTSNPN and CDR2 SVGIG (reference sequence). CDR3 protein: CAWRPTGGRNEQFF. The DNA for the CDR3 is TGTGCCTGGAGGCCGACAGGGGGAAGGAATGAGCAGTTCTTC.

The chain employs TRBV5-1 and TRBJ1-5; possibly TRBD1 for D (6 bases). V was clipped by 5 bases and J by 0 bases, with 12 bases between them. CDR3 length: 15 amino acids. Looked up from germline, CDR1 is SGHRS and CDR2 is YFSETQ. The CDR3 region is CASRLGDNSNQPQHF. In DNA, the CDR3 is TGCGCCAGCAGACTGGGGGACAATAGCAATCAGCCCCAGCATTTT.

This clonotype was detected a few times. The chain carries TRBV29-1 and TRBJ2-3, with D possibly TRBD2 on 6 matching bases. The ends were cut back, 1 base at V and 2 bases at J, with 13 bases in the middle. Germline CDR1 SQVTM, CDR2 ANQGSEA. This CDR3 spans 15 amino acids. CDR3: CSVEVPSGHTDTQYF. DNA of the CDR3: TGCAGCGTTGAAGTGCCCAGCGGGCACACAGATACGCAGTATTTT.

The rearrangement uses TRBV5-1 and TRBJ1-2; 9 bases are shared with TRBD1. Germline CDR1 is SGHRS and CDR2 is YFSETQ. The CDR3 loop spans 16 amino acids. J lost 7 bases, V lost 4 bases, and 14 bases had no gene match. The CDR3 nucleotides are TGCGCCAGCAGCCCCAGCGGACAGGGGCCAGCGGGTGGCTACACCTTC. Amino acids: CASSPSGQGPAGGYTF.

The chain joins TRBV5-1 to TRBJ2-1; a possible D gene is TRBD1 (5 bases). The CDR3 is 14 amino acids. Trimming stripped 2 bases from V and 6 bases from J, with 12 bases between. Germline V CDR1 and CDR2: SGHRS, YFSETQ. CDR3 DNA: TGCGCCAGCAGCTTAGGGTTCAGGGTCAATGAGCAGTTCTTC. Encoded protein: CASSLGFRVNEQFF.

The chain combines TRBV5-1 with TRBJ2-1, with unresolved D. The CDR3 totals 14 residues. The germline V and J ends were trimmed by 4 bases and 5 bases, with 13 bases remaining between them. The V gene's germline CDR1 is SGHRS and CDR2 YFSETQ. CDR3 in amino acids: CASSPSTGDNEQFF. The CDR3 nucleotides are TGCGCCAGCAGCCCGTCGACTGGCGACAATGAGCAGTTCTTC.

The DNA of the CDR3 is TGTGCCAGCAGTCCCGACAGAGGCTCTAACTATGGCTACACCTTC. Translation: CASSPDRGSNYGYTF. The chain combines TRBV2 with TRBJ1-2; D is perhaps TRBD1 (5 bases). This CDR3 comprises 15 residues. The V end lost 5 bases, the J end lost 0 bases, and 13 bases lay between the germline ends. Per germline, CDR1 SNHLY and CDR2 FYNNEI.

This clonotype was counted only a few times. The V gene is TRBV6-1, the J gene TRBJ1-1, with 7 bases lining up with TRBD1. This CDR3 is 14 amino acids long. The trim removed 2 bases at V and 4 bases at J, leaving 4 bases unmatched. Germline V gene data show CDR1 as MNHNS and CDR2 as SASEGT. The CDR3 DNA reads TGTGCCAGCAGTGAAAAAACAGGGGTCACTGAAGCTTTCTTT. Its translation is CASSEKTGVTEAFF.

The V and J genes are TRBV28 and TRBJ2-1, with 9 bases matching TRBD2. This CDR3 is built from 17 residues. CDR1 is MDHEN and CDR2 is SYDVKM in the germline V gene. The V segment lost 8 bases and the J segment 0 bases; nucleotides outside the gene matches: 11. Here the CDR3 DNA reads TGTGCCAGCGGGTTAGCGGGAGTTACGAGCTCCTACAATGAGCAGTTCTTC. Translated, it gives CASGLAGVTSSYNEQFF.

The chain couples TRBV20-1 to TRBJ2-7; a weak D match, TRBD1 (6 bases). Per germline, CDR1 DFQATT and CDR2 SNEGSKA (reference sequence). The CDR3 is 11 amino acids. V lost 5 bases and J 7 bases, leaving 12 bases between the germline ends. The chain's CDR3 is CSAEKGEEQYF. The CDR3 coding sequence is TGCAGTGCTGAAAAGGGGGAAGAGCAGTACTTC.

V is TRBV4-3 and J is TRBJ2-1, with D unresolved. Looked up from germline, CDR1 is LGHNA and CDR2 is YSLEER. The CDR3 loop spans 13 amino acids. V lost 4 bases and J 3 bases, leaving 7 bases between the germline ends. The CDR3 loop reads CASSRGLYNEQFF. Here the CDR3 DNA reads TGCGCCAGCAGCCGTGGGCTCTACAATGAGCAGTTCTTC.

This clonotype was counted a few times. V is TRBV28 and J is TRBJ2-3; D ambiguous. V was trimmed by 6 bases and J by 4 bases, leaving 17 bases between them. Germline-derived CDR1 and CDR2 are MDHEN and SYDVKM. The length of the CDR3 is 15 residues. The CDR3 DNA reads TGTGCCAGCAGCCCCCGGGCCTTTATCGCAGATACGCAGTATTTT. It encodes CASSPRAFIADTQYF.

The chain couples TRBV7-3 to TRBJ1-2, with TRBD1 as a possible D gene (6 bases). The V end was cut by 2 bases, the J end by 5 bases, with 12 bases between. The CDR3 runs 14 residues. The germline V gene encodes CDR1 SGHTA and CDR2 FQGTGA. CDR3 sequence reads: CASSLDGRGYGYTF. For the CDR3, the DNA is TGTGCCAGCAGCTTAGATGGCAGGGGTTATGGCTACACCTTC.

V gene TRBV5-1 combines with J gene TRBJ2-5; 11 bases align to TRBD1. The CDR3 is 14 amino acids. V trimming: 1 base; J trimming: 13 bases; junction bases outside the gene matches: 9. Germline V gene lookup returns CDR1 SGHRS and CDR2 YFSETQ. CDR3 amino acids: CASSLSAGQGDLYF. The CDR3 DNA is TGCGCCAGCAGCTTGTCAGCGGGACAGGGGGACTTGTACTTC.

CDR3 nucleotide sequence: TGTGCCAGTAGTATCCGGCAGGGGGACACAGATACGCAGTATTTT. It is translated as CASSIRQGDTDTQYF. The gene calls are TRBV19 and TRBJ2-3, with 7 bases aligning to TRBD1. With 3 bases clipped from V and 2 bases from J, the junction kept 5 bases outside the gene matches. Germline assignment: CDR1 LNHDA and CDR2 SQIVND (reference sequence). The CDR3 contains 15 residues.

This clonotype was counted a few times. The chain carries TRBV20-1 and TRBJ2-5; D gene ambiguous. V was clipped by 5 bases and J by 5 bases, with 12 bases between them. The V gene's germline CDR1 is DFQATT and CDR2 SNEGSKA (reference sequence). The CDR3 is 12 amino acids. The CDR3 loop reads CSAFHTAETQYF. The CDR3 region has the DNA TGCAGTGCTTTCCACACAGCGGAGACCCAGTACTTC.

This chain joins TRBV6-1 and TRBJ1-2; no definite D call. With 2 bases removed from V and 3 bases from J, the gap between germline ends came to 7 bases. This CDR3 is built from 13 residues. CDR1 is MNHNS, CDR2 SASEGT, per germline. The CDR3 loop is CASSEPRHYGYTF. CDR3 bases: TGTGCCAGCAGTGAACCCAGACACTATGGCTACACCTTC.

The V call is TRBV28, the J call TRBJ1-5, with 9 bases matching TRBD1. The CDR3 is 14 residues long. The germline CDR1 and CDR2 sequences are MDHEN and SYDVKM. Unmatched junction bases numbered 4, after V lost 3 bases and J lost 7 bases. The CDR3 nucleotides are TGTGCCAGCAGTTTTAGACAGGGGGTGCAGCCCCAGCATTTT. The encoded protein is CASSFRQGVQPQHF. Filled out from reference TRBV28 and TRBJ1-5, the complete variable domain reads DVKVTQSSRYLVKRTGEKVFLECVQDMDHENMFWYRQDPGLGLRLIYFSYDVKMKEKGDIPEGYSVSREKKERFSLILESASTNQTSMYLCASSFRQGVQPQHFGDGTRLSIL.

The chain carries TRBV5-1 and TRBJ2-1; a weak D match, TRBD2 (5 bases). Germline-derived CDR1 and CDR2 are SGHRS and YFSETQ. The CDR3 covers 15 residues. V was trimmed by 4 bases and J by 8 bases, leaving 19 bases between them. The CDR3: CASSAGAFSVDEQFF. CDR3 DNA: TGCGCCAGCAGCGCGGGTGCCTTTAGTGTGGATGAGCAGTTCTTC. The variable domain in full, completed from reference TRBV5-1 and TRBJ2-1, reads KAGVTQTPRYLIKTRGQQVTLSCSPISGHRSVSWYQQTPGQGLQFLFEYFSETQRNKGNFPGRFSGRQFSNSRSEMNVSTLELGDSALYLCASSAGAFSVDEQFFGPGTRLTVL.

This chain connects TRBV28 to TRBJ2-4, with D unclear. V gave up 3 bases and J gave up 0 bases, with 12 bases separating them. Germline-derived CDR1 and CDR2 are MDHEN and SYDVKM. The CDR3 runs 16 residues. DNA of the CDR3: TGTGCCAGCAGTTTCCGCGCGCAACTAGCCAAAAACATTCAGTACTTC. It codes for CASSFRAQLAKNIQYF.